The clone carrying this T cell receptor (beta chain) was counted once. In the PCR, 60 Vbeta and 13 Jbeta primers were used. Using immunoSEQ multiplex PCR, the repertoire was profiled, and TCRdb retains in-frame clones only, with some absent. This table has over 75,000 clones, about 76% appearing once. This entry is derived from a study of cytomegalovirus exposure and HLA in healthy donors. Losses at the gene ends were 5 bases for V and 3 bases for J; bases not matched to a gene: 9. Germline V lookup: CDR1 MNHEY, CDR2 SMNVEV (reference sequence). This CDR3 has 15 amino acids. This clonotype originated in a man aged 40-49 years in good health and CMV-seropositive. The material sequenced was PBMCs. The genes are TRBV27 and TRBJ2-7; 8 bases align to TRBD2. The CDR3 DNA sequence: TGTGCCAGCAGTCCACAAGCGGGAGAGGTCTACGAGCAGTACTTC. Translating gives CASSPQAGEVYEQYF.